The sequence of this T cell receptor (beta chain) was determined in a study of cytomegalovirus exposure and HLA in healthy donors. The primer mix had 60 Vbeta and 13 Jbeta primers. Assay used: immunoSEQ multiplex PCR; TCRdb lists only in-frame clones, some missing. The data hold about 170,000 clones, with approximately 75% observed a single time. This CDR3 contains 15 residues. The J segment lost 5 bases and the V segment lost 1 base, leaving 4 bases of the junction unmatched. Germline lookup yields CDR1 MGHRA and CDR2 YSYEKL. Sequenced: PBMCs. The chain combines TRBV4-1 with TRBJ2-3; TRBD2 agrees at 9 bases. The source of this sequence is a girl aged 5 to 17 in good health and CMV-seronegative. The CDR3 DNA reads TGCGCCAGCAGCCAAGGACTAGCGGACGGAGATACGCAGTATTTT. It translates to CASSQGLADGDTQYF.